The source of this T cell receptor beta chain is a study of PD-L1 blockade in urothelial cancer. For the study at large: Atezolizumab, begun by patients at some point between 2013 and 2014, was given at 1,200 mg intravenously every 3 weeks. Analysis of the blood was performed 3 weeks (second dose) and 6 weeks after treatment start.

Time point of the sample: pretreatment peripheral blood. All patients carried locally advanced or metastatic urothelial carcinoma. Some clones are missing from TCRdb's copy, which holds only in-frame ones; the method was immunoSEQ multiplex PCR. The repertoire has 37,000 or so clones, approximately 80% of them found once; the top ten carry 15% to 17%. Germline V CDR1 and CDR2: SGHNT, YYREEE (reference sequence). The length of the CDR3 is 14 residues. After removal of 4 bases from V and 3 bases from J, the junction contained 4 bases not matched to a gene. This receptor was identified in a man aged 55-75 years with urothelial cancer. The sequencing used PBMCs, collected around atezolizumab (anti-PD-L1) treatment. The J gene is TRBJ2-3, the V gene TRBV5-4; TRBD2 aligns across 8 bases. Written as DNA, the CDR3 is TGTGCCAGCAGCCAAAGACTAGCGACAGATACGCAGTATTTT. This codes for CASSQRLATDTQYF.